This is a list of T cell receptor beta chains from one sample in a study of blood T cell repertoires in COVID-19. TCRdb keeps only in-frame clones here, not all; method: immunoSEQ multiplex PCR. The sample contains approximately 60,000 clones, about nine tenths of which appear only once. The sample comprised peripheral blood. These receptors all come from a man over 45 with active COVID-19. Both conserved end residues are part of each CDR3. A D gene is named only where the DNA matches it firmly. A row's size may be missing; if present it is once, few, many or a size class.

>.|TRBV6-5|TRBD1|TRBJ1-4
CASRFGTGGEKLFF
TGTGCCAGCAGATTCGGGACAGGGGGAGAAAAACTGTTTTTT
>.|TRBV11-2|TRBD2|TRBJ2-7
CASSWSRDYIYEQYF
TGTGCCAGCAGCTGGTCCCGGGACTATATCTACGAGCAGTACTTC
>.|TRBV11-2|.|TRBJ2-7
CASSLEAGRAGEQYF
TGTGCCAGCAGCTTAGAGGCCGGTAGGGCGGGTGAGCAGTACTTC
>.|TRBV6-5|.|TRBJ2-7
CASSYAGAYEQYF
TGTGCCAGCAGTTACGCCGGGGCCTACGAGCAGTACTTC
>once|TRBV19|.|TRBJ2-2
CASTIFGARGNTGELFF
TGTGCCAGTACCATATTCGGGGCCAGGGGGAACACCGGGGAGCTGTTTTTT
>.|TRBV5-1|.|TRBJ2-5
CASSLGGYAGNF
TGCGCCAGCAGCTTGGGAGGTTATGCAGGGAACTTC
>once|TRBV19|.|TRBJ1-4
CASSGRRGEKLFF
TGTGCCAGTAGTGGTCGGCGGGGTGAAAAACTGTTTTTT
>.|TRBV5-1|TRBD1|TRBJ1-2
CASSLSQQGASGYTF
TGCGCCAGCAGCTTGAGTCAACAGGGGGCGTCCGGCTACACCTTC
>once|TRBV3-1/TRBV3-2|.|TRBJ1-6
CASSPSPSSYNSPLHF
TGTGCCAGCAGCCCATCGCCGAGCTCCTATAATTCACCCCTCCACTTT
>.|TRBV7-3|TRBD1|TRBJ2-2
CASSPRTGGVSTGELFF
TGTGCCAGCAGCCCGCGGACAGGGGGCGTTAGTACCGGGGAGCTGTTTTTT
>.|TRBV4-3|.|TRBJ2-7
CASSQDWAGIYEQYF
TGCGCCAGCAGCCAAGATTGGGCAGGGATATACGAGCAGTACTTC
>.|TRBV7-9|TRBD1|TRBJ2-2
CASSIRQGAWTGELFF
TGTGCCAGCAGCATTCGACAGGGGGCCTGGACCGGGGAGCTGTTTTTT
>.|TRBV27|TRBD1|TRBJ1-5
CASSSDRDQPQHF
TGTGCCAGCAGTTCGGACAGGGATCAGCCCCAGCATTTT
>.|TRBV27|TRBD2|TRBJ2-3
CASAVAGNWNTQYF
TGTGCCAGCGCGGTAGCGGGAAACTGGAATACGCAGTATTTT
>.|TRBV19|.|TRBJ1-5
CASSIGRVVGQPQHF
TGTGCCAGTAGTATCGGGCGGGTAGTCGGACAGCCCCAGCATTTT
>.|TRBV7-9|.|TRBJ1-1
CASSLRGNMNTEAFF
TGTGCCAGCAGCTTAAGGGGGAACATGAACACTGAAGCTTTCTTT
>.|TRBV18|.|TRBJ1-6
CASSPPAGNNSPLHF
TGTGCCAGCTCACCACCGGCAGGGAATAATTCACCCCTCCACTTT
>.|TRBV6-5|TRBD1|TRBJ2-3
CASSLTGGKDTQYF
TGTGCCAGCAGCCTGACAGGGGGCAAGGATACGCAGTATTTT
>.|TRBV5-4|.|TRBJ2-4
CASSSEEAKNIQYF
TGTGCCAGCAGCAGTGAGGAAGCCAAAAACATTCAGTACTTC
>.|TRBV19|.|TRBJ2-7
CASSQRQSNSYEQYF
TGTGCCAGTAGCCAAAGACAGTCCAATTCCTACGAGCAGTACTTC
>.|TRBV12-3/TRBV12-4|.|TRBJ2-3
CASTRADTQYF
TGTGCCAGCACTCGCGCAGATACGCAGTATTTT
>once|TRBV7-2|TRBD2|TRBJ2-3
CASRPGLDGDTQYF
TGTGCCAGCAGACCCGGACTAGATGGAGATACGCAGTATTTT